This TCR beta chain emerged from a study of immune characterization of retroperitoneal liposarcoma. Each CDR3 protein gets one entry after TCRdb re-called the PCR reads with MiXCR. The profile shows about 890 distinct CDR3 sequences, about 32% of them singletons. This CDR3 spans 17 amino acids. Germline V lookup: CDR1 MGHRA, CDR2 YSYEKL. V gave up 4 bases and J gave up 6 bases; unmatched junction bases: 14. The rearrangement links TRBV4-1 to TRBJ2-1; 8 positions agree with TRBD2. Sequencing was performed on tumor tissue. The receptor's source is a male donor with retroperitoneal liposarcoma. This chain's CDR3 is CASSLRAGLGLVNEQFF. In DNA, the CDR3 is TGCGCCAGCAGCCTAAGAGCGGGACTAGGCCTGGTCAATGAGCAGTTCTTC.